In this sample, the clone carrying this T cell receptor beta chain turned up many times. The sample belongs to a study of blood T cell repertoires in COVID-19. Study summary: Samples representing acute and convalescent COVID-19 were sourced from the United States, Italy and Spain.

Study processing details: Amplifying reference gene primers gave estimates of nucleated cell counts. Profiling relied on immunoSEQ multiplex PCR, and the TCRdb table lists in-frame clones only, not all of them. V, J and clone size are taken as reported in that table, and D and trimming were inferred from the DNA itself. The sample has around 190,000 clones, 81% seen once. The sequencing sample was made of peripheral blood. The sequence was obtained from a woman aged 40 to 49 with COVID-19, enrolled during active disease.

The DNA of the CDR3 is TGTGCCAGCAGCCAAGAGCCGGGTGGAACCTACGAGCAGTACGTC. It codes for CASSQEPGGTYEQYV. The chain recombines TRBV3-1 (or the pseudogene TRBV3-2) with TRBJ2-7; D not certain. Per germline, CDR1 LGHDT and CDR2 YNNKEL (reference sequence). The CDR3 covers 15 residues. V was cut by 0 bases and J by 2 bases, with 11 bases left in between.